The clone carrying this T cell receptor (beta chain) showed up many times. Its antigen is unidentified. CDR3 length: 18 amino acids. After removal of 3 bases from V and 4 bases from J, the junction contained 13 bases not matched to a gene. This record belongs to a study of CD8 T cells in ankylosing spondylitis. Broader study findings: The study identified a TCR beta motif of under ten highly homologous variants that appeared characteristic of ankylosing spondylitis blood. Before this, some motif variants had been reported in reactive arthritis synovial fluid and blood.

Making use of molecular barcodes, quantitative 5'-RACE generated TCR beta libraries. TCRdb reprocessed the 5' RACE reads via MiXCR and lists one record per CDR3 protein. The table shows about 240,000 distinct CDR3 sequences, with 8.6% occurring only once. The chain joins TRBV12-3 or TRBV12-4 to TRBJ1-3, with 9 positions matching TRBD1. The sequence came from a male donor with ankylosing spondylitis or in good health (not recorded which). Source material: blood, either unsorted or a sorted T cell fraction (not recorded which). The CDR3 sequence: CASSFGTGGPSAGNTIYF. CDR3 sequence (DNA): TGTGCCAGCAGTTTCGGAACAGGGGGCCCCTCAGCAGGAAACACCATATATTTT.